This T cell receptor beta chain is drawn from a study of low-dose radiotherapy and immunotherapy resistance in tumors. Donors were given nivolumab, ipilimumab, aspirin, low-dose cyclophosphamide and low-dose radiotherapy. First-strand cDNA used TRAV- and TRBV-specific primers, covering alpha and beta chains. Over roughly 20 PCR cycles, TCRs were amplified from a constant-region primer and V-primer adapter. TCRdb itself ran the reads through MiXCR, one entry per CDR3 protein. The data show about 17,000 distinct CDR3 sequences, 70% to 80% seen once. The CDR3 is 14 residues long. Germline-derived CDR1 and CDR2 are MDHEN and SYDVKM. V dropped 8 bases and J dropped 8; count of bases not matched to a gene: 13.

This TCR was sampled from a human donor with advanced metastatic prostate, ovarian, gallbladder or colorectal cancer (not recorded which). This table probably holds off-target reads from a library built for another chain. The chain employs TRBV28 and TRBJ2-3; 7 bases fit TRBD2. CDR3 in amino acids: CASDTESGTGTQYF. The CDR3 DNA is TGTGCCAGCGACACGGAAAGCGGGACTGGTACGCAGTATTTT.